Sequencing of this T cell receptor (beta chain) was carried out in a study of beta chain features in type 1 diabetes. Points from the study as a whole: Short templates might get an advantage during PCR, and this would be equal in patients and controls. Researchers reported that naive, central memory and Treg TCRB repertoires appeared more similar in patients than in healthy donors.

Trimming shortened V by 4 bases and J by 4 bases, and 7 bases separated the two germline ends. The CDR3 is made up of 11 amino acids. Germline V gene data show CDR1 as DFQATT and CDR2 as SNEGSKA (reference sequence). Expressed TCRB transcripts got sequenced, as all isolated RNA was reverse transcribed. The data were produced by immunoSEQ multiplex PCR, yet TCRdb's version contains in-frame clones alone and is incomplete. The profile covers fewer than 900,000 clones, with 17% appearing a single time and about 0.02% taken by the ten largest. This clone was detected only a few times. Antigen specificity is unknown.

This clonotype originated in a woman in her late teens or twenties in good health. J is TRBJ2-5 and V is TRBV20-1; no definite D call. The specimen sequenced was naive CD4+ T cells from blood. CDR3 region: CSATSLETQYF. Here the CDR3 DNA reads TGCAGTGCTACTAGTTTAGAGACCCAGTACTTC.